The rows below give T cell receptor beta chains drawn from one sample of a study of OX40 agonist ivuxolimab in advanced cancers. Sequencing was performed with immunoSEQ multiplex PCR; in TCRdb, only in-frame clones are kept and a portion is missing. The table lists 30,000 to 40,000 clones, 82% of them singletons. The specimen was CD4+ or CD8+ T cells sorted from blood, collected in a trial of the OX40 agonist ivuxolimab. Every receptor here comes from an adult with an advanced solid tumor such as melanoma, head and neck, liver or kidney cancer. Each CDR3 is given with its conserved first and last residue. The order of the fields is CDR3 DNA, CDR3 protein, J gene, V gene, D gene, clone size. A D gene is named only where the DNA matches it firmly. Clone size is stated in some rows and not others, as once, few, many or a class when expanded.

TGCGCCAGCAGCCAAGGTCGAGTAAGGGGGAACTATGGCTACACCTTC CASSQGRVRGNYGYTF TRBJ1-2 TRBV4-1 NA once
TGTGCCAGCAGCTTGCTGGTCAGCAATCAGCCCCAGCATTTT CASSLLVSNQPQHF TRBJ1-5 TRBV5-5 NA NA
TGCGCCAGCAGCCTCTCACTCGGGACATACTCCTACGAGCAGTACTTC CASSLSLGTYSYEQYF TRBJ2-7 TRBV4-1 NA NA
TGTGCCAGCGGAAGGGCCAGGGGGTTGGGGGGCTACACCTTC CASGRARGLGGYTF TRBJ1-2 TRBV6-1 TRBD1 NA
TGTGCCAGCAGCTCATCCGACTATTCCACAGATACGCAGTATTTT CASSSSDYSTDTQYF TRBJ2-3 TRBV7-8 NA few
TGCGCCAGCAGTGATTCAGCGGAGCCAGATACGCAGTATTTT CASSDSAEPDTQYF TRBJ2-3 TRBV10-1 NA NA
TGTGCCAGCAGTTCGGCGGGAGGCGGGGCAGATACGCAGTATTTT CASSSAGGGADTQYF TRBJ2-3 TRBV28 TRBD2 NA
TGTGCCAGCAGCGAAGGACTACGCACAGATACGCAGTATTTT CASSEGLRTDTQYF TRBJ2-3 TRBV9 NA NA
TGTGCCAGCAGCGTAGTAGGGACCTATGGCTACACCTTC CASSVVGTYGYTF TRBJ1-2 TRBV9 NA NA
TGTGCCTGGAATAGGGGCGGCTACGAGCAGTACTTC CAWNRGGYEQYF TRBJ2-7 TRBV30 NA NA
TGTGCCAGCAGTTACCTGAGGCAGGGAAATGAAAAACTGTTTTTT CASSYLRQGNEKLFF TRBJ1-4 TRBV6-5 NA NA
TGTGCCAGCAGCGGTAGTAGTACATCGGCCTACGAGCAGTACTTC CASSGSSTSAYEQYF TRBJ2-7 TRBV5-5 NA NA
TGTGCCAGCAGCTTGGCCTTCGGACAGGGAGACCAACTGTTTTTT CASSLAFGQGDQLFF TRBJ1-4 TRBV5-6 TRBD1 once
TGTGCCACCAGCAGCCCAAGACAGGGTACCTATGGCTACACCTTC CATSSPRQGTYGYTF TRBJ1-2 TRBV15 TRBD1 NA
TGTGCCAGCAGTTACTGGAGGGTTAGCACTGAAGCTTTCTTT CASSYWRVSTEAFF TRBJ1-1 TRBV6-5 NA NA
TGCGCCAGCAGCTTCGGGGGGTCCGATACGCAGTATTTT CASSFGGSDTQYF TRBJ2-3 TRBV5-1 TRBD2 NA
TGTGCCAGCAGCCCATGGACAGGCACAGATACGCAGTATTTT CASSPWTGTDTQYF TRBJ2-3 TRBV11-2 NA NA
TGTGCCAGCACCCTTGACTGGCGGGAGTACAATGAGCAGTTCTTC CASTLDWREYNEQFF TRBJ2-1 TRBV28 TRBD2 NA
TGTGCCAGCAGCCAATCACCTTCCACCGGGACGACGAAGAATCAGCCCCAGCATTTT CASSQSPSTGTTKNQPQHF TRBJ1-5 TRBV4-2 NA NA
TGTGCCAGCAGAAGATCGGGACGGCCTTCTTCCAGGCATTTT CASRRSGRPSSRHF TRBJ1-5 TRBV6-4 NA NA